The T cell receptor (beta chain) under discussion was sequenced for a study of a mutant IDH1 vaccine in newly diagnosed glioma. Time point in this sample: week 35, safety follow-up. Each vaccine dose was 300 ug of mutant IDH1 20-mer peptide, with topical imiquimod. Only a few counts were recorded for this clone. Its matching antigen is unknown. This CDR3 is 12 amino acids long. Germline CDR1 and CDR2: SNHLY and FYNNEI. Losses at the gene ends were 4 bases for V and 10 bases for J; bases not matched to a gene: 2. Assay: immunoSEQ multiplex PCR; the TCRdb copy retains only in-frame clones and omits some. The sample shows tens of thousands of clones, under 90% of them seen only once.

The chain has TRBV2 and TRBJ2-7, with 12 bases aligning to TRBD2. This clonotype was sampled from a man aged 25-45 years with glioma. Sequenced material: PBMCs, taken from a glioma patient whose treatment included an IDH1 peptide vaccine. CDR3 nucleotides: TGTGCCAGCAGTGGGACTAGCGGGGTTCAGTACTTC. Its translation: CASSGTSGVQYF.